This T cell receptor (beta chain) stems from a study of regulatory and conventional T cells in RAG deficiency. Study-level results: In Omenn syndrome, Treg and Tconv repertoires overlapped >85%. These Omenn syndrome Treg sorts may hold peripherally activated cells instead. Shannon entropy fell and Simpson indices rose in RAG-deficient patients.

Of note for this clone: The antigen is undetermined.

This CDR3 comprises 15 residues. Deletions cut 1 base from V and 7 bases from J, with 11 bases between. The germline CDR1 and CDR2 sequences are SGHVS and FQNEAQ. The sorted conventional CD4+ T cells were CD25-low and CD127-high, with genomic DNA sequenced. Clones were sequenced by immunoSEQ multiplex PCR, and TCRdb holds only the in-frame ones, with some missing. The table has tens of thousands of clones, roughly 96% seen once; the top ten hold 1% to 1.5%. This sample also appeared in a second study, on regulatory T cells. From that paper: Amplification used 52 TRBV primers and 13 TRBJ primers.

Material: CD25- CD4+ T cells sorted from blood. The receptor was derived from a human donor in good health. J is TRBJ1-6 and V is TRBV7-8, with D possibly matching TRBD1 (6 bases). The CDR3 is CASSLDRTENSPLHF. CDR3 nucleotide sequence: TGTGCCAGCAGCTTAGACCGGACAGAGAATTCACCCCTCCACTTT.